These 18 T cell receptor beta chains were sequenced from one sample in a study of blood T cell repertoires in COVID-19 (dated by TCRdb to between 2020 and 2021). Libraries were made using the immunoSEQ multiplex PCR assay. TCRdb limited this immuneACCESS table to in-frame rearrangements with V and J called. A share of clones is missing; checked studies link under half to unresolved V genes, and the rest is unexplained. The table for this sample lists fewer than 400,000 clones; over 75% of them were counted only once. The ten biggest clones cover around 5% of the sample. The sample comprised PBMCs or T cells enriched from blood (not recorded which). The receptors derive from a man aged 25 to 45 who had recovered from COVID-19.

The gene calls are TRBV19 and TRBJ1-3; weak D call: TRBD1 (6 bases). The CDR3 is 16 residues long. Trimming removed 4 bases from V and 3 bases from J, with 16 bases in between. Germline lookup yields CDR1 LNHDA and CDR2 SQIVND (reference sequence). Written as DNA, the CDR3 is TGTGCCAGTAGTACCCCCGCCAGGGGCGATGGAAACACCATATATTTT. Translation: CASSTPARGDGNTIYF.

The chain employs TRBV19 and TRBJ2-5; the match to TRBD1 covers 9 bases. CDR3 length: 14 amino acids. Germline loops: CDR1 LNHDA, CDR2 SQIVND (reference sequence). V gave up 6 bases and J gave up 5 bases; unmatched junction bases: 7. CDR3 in amino acids: CASSHMGTGETQYF. The CDR3 DNA reads as TGTGCCAGTAGCCACATGGGGACAGGGGAGACCCAGTACTTC.

This chain uses TRBV19 with TRBJ1-2, with 8 positions matching TRBD1. Germline assignment: CDR1 LNHDA and CDR2 SQIVND (reference sequence). This CDR3 has 12 amino acids. V was pared by 5 bases and J by 7 bases, with 3 bases of the junction left unmatched. The CDR3 DNA reads TGTGCCAGTAGTCTAACAGGGGGTGGCTACACCTTC. Protein sequence: CASSLTGGGYTF.

The chain is built from TRBV15 and TRBJ2-1; D not resolved. V was pared by 8 bases and J by 5 bases, with 16 bases between. The length of the CDR3 is 14 residues. Germline V gives CDR1 LNHNV, CDR2 YYDKDF (reference sequence). CDR3 in DNA: TGTGCCACCGCTGTTGGAGAGTTGGACAATGAGCAGTTCTTC. Protein sequence: CATAVGELDNEQFF.

The V gene is TRBV2, the J gene TRBJ2-7; maybe TRBD2 (6 bases). Trimming left V 8 bases short and J 4 bases short, with 21 bases between. The CDR3 consists of 15 residues. Germline-derived CDR1 and CDR2 are SNHLY and FYNNEI. This chain's CDR3 is CASLSGRLERYEQYF. DNA for the CDR3: TGTGCCAGCCTAAGTGGTAGACTAGAGCGGTACGAGCAGTACTTC.

V usage is TRBV2 and J usage is TRBJ2-5, with D tentatively TRBD1 (5 bases). There are 13 residues in the CDR3. Germline V gene data show CDR1 as SNHLY and CDR2 as FYNNEI. V dropped 3 bases and J dropped 5 bases, with 10 bases sitting between them. The CDR3 sequence is CASSDDSQETQYF. The CDR3 DNA reads as TGTGCCAGCAGTGACGACAGCCAGGAGACCCAGTACTTC.

The chain is built from TRBV2 and TRBJ2-5; TRBD1 agrees at 7 bases. CDR3 length equals 11 residues. From germline, CDR1 is SNHLY and CDR2 FYNNEI. Unmatched junction bases numbered 3, after V lost 10 bases and J lost 4 bases. This CDR3 is CAIDRAETQYF. The CDR3 DNA reads as TGTGCCATCGACAGGGCAGAGACCCAGTACTTC.

V usage is TRBV6-1 and J usage is TRBJ2-2, with D unresolved. Trimming shortened V by 0 bases and J by 9 bases, and 17 bases separated the two germline ends. The length of the CDR3 is 16 residues. Germline V gene lookup returns CDR1 MNHNS and CDR2 SASEGT. CDR3 bases: TGTGCCAGCAGTGAAGCGGATGGGCCCTCTCCCAGGGAGCTGTTTTTT. It is translated as CASSEADGPSPRELFF.

V and J are TRBV5-5 and TRBJ2-3, with D tentatively TRBD2 (6 bases). CDR3 length equals 16 residues. V was trimmed by 2 bases and J by 1 base, leaving 14 bases between them. Germline CDR1 and CDR2: SGHKS and YYEKEE (reference sequence). CDR3 region: CASSFLGGGGTDTQYF. The CDR3 DNA sequence: TGTGCCAGCAGCTTTCTCGGGGGTGGGGGCACAGATACGCAGTATTTT.

The V call is TRBV10-3, the J call TRBJ2-2; 8 bases agree with TRBD2. Germline-derived CDR1 and CDR2 are ENHRY and SYGVKD. The CDR3 covers 16 residues. V shed 2 bases and J 6 bases; nucleotides not matched to a gene: 8. CDR3 DNA: TGTGCCATCAGTGAGGCGGGGGGAACAGGGTCCGGGGAGCTGTTTTTT. It yields the protein CAISEAGGTGSGELFF.

The genes are TRBV18 and TRBJ1-4; D perhaps matches TRBD1 (6 bases). CDR1 is KGHSH, CDR2 LQKENI, per germline. The V and J ends lost 0 bases and 3 bases respectively, with 11 bases between them. This CDR3 has 16 amino acids. CDR3 sequence reads: CASSPPRTVPNEKLFF. The CDR3 DNA reads TGTGCCAGCTCACCACCGAGGACAGTACCTAATGAAAAACTGTTTTTT.

The V and J genes are TRBV7-8 and TRBJ2-5, with TRBD1 as a possible D gene (6 bases). V lost 5 bases and J 4 bases, leaving 14 bases between the germline ends. Per germline, CDR1 SGHVS and CDR2 FQNEAQ. The CDR3 extends over 14 amino acids. For the CDR3, the DNA is TGTGCCAGCAGCGTACCCAGGGGCCCAGAGACCCAGTACTTC. This translates into CASSVPRGPETQYF. The full variable domain, completed using reference TRBV7-8 and TRBJ2-5, is GAGVSQSPRYKVAKRGQDVALRCDPISGHVSLFWYQQALGQGPEFLTYFQNEAQLDKSGLPSDRFFAERPEGSVSTLKIQRTQQEDSAVYLCASSVPRGPETQYFGPGTRLLVL.

This clone was observed once. The V gene is TRBV19, the J gene TRBJ2-2, with 11 bases fitting TRBD1. V shed 5 bases and J 7 bases; nucleotides not matched to a gene: 9. This CDR3 is 16 amino acids long. Germline values: CDR1 LNHDA, CDR2 SQIVND (reference sequence). In DNA, the CDR3 is TGTGCCAGTAGTTCACCGGGACAGGGGGTTATCGGGGAGCTGTTTTTT. Protein product: CASSSPGQGVIGELFF.

This chain uses TRBV21-1 with TRBJ2-3; the table's D call TRBD2 went unverified against the DNA. TRBV21-1 is recorded as a pseudogene. The CDR3 covers 15 residues. The CDR3 coding sequence is TGTGCCAGCAGCAAAGTTCGCAGACTCACAGATACGCAGTATTTT. As protein: CASSKVRRLTDTQYF.

CDR3 nucleotides: TGTGCCAGCAGCGACAGGGGGACCTACGAGCAGTACTTC. Protein: CASSDRGTYEQYF. The V and J genes are TRBV12-3 or TRBV12-4 and TRBJ2-7; 9 bases are a match to TRBD1. V lost 6 bases, J lost 2 bases, and 2 bases stayed unmatched. This CDR3 comprises 13 residues.

The sample holds one count of this clone. The rearrangement joins TRBV6-1 to TRBJ1-5; D perhaps matches TRBD1 (6 bases). The CDR3 totals 11 residues. Trimming removed 3 bases from V and 13 bases from J, with 10 bases in between. Germline V CDR1 and CDR2: MNHNS, SASEGT. The DNA for the CDR3 is TGTGCCAGCAGTGAGACGGGACAACAGCATTTT. Its protein is CASSETGQQHF.

The chain carries TRBV28 and TRBJ2-7; D unresolved. Germline lookup yields CDR1 MDHEN and CDR2 SYDVKM. The ends were cut back, 3 bases at V and 2 bases at J, with 11 bases in the middle. The length of the CDR3 is 14 residues. Written as DNA, the CDR3 is TGTGCCAGCAGTTTCGCCAGTTCCACCTACGAGCAGTACTTC. Protein sequence: CASSFASSTYEQYF.

The chain combines TRBV6-5 with TRBJ2-7, with D possibly TRBD1 on 6 matching bases. The CDR3 runs to 15 residues. Germline V gene data show CDR1 as MNHEY and CDR2 as SVGAGI. The V end lost 4 bases, the J end lost 5 bases, and 18 bases lay between the germline ends. The CDR3 protein is CASSSNGQFLHEQYF. The CDR3 region has the DNA TGTGCCAGCAGTTCCAACGGACAGTTCCTCCACGAGCAGTACTTC.